Sequencing of this T cell receptor beta chain was carried out in a study of blood T cells in healthy people across ages. This clonotype was observed a handful of times. Together with a sample-barcoded 5' primer, a J-beta primer mix was included in a second PCR lasting roughly 7 to 11 cycles. Every cDNA molecule bore a tag from a template-switch adaptor containing 12 random nucleotides. In TCRdb, the 5' RACE reads were re-called with MiXCR into one record per CDR3 protein. The table lists some 800,000 distinct CDR3 sequences, around 25% of them singletons. Germline V gives CDR1 SGHRS, CDR2 YFSETQ. CDR3 length equals 12 residues. Trimming pared 4 bases from V and 8 bases from J, leaving 10 bases between. These data were likewise used in another study, on T cells of mothers and their children. Per that paper: In this cohort, donors were three healthy Caucasian mothers plus their six children. Compared with unrelated pairs, related mother-child pairs had slightly higher, non-significant overlap.

The receptor comes from a boy between 10 and 17 years old in good health. V gene TRBV5-1 combines with J gene TRBJ2-1; D is ambiguous. The sequenced sample consisted of blood. This CDR3 is CASSPQTDEQFF. Written as DNA, the CDR3 is TGCGCCAGCAGCCCCCAGACGGATGAGCAGTTCTTC.